Below, 15 T cell receptor beta chains from the same sample are listed, as sequenced in a study of shared clonotypes between healthy human individuals. The repertoire was sequenced with immunoSEQ multiplex PCR; TCRdb's copy has only in-frame clones and lacks some. The sample has about 710,000 clones, approximately 77% seen once. Sequenced: memory CD4+ T cells sorted from blood. The subset is: CD45RA-negative fraction. The receptor source for this set is a woman in her twenties or thirties in good health.

V is TRBV27 and J is TRBJ1-5; D uncertain. Germline CDR1 reads MNHEY; CDR2 reads SMNVEV (reference sequence). The CDR3 is made up of 17 amino acids. V was cut by 2 bases and J by 3 bases, with 17 bases left in between. The CDR3 spells CASSLRSKWRTNQPQHF. Written as DNA, the CDR3 is TGTGCCAGCAGTTTACGCTCCAAATGGAGGACCAATCAGCCCCAGCATTTT.

The chain recombines TRBV11-2 with TRBJ2-3; no reliable D call. Germline CDR1 SGHAT, CDR2 FQNNGV. Trimming cost V 0 bases and J 1 base, with 8 bases left between them. The CDR3 is 15 amino acids. CDR3 in DNA: TGTGCCAGCAGCTTAGATTGGGCAGGCACAGATACGCAGTATTTT. This translates into CASSLDWAGTDTQYF.

The chain recombines TRBV28 with TRBJ1-3; weak D call: TRBD1 (6 bases). There are 15 residues in the CDR3. CDR1 and CDR2 from the germline V gene are MDHEN and SYDVKM. The V end lost 5 bases, the J end lost 2 bases, and 13 bases lay between the germline ends. Here the CDR3 reads CASSPDRRAGNTIYF. CDR3 DNA: TGTGCCAGCAGTCCGGACAGAAGGGCTGGAAACACCATATATTTT. Together with reference TRBV28 and TRBJ1-3, the CDR3 gives the full variable domain: DVKVTQSSRYLVKRTGEKVFLECVQDMDHENMFWYRQDPGLGLRLIYFSYDVKMKEKGDIPEGYSVSREKKERFSLILESASTNQTSMYLCASSPDRRAGNTIYFGEGSWLTVV.

The V gene is TRBV10-3, the J gene TRBJ2-7, with 14 bases fitting TRBD2. There are 12 residues in the CDR3. Losses at the gene ends were 10 bases for V and 7 bases for J; bases not matched to a gene: 3. Germline CDR1 and CDR2: ENHRY and SYGVKD. The CDR3 loop is CATGLAGVEQYF. CDR3 coding DNA: TGTGCCACGGGACTAGCGGGAGTTGAGCAGTACTTC.

This clone occurred a few times. The chain combines TRBV9 with TRBJ1-3; no clear D. V was clipped by 3 bases and J by 0 bases, with 10 bases between them. The CDR3 is 15 residues long. Germline-derived CDR1 and CDR2 are SGDLS and YYNGEE. The CDR3 sequence: CASSAGILSGNTIYF. CDR3 nucleotides: TGTGCCAGCAGCGCTGGGATCCTCTCTGGAAACACCATATATTTT.

This clone appeared once. The V and J genes are TRBV28 and TRBJ2-6; D is unclear. The CDR3 extends over 18 amino acids. Per the germline V gene, CDR1 is MDHEN and CDR2 is SYDVKM. The V end was cut by 6 bases, the J end by 0 bases, with 18 bases between. CDR3 DNA: TGTGCCAGCAGGACCTCTCCCCTTCGGTCCTCTGGGGCCAACGTCCTGACTTTC. This codes for CASRTSPLRSSGANVLTF.

CDR3: CAYGGERERYNQPQHF. Written as DNA, the CDR3 is TGTGCCTACGGAGGAGAAAGGGAAAGGTACAATCAGCCCCAGCATTTT. This chain links TRBV28 with TRBJ1-5; D uncertain. This CDR3 comprises 16 residues. Trimming shortened V by 11 bases and J by 3 bases, and 23 bases separated the two germline ends. The V gene's germline CDR1 is MDHEN and CDR2 SYDVKM. Together with reference TRBV28 and TRBJ1-5, the CDR3 gives the full variable domain: DVKVTQSSRYLVKRTGEKVFLECVQDMDHENMFWYRQDPGLGLRLIYFSYDVKMKEKGDIPEGYSVSREKKERFSLILESASTNQTSMYLCAYGGERERYNQPQHFGDGTRLSIL.

The chain carries TRBV5-3 and TRBJ1-5; maybe TRBD1 (5 bases). TRBV5-3 is an open reading frame, and its role is uncertain. Trimming removed 4 bases at V and 5 bases at J, with 13 bases between. This CDR3 comprises 14 residues. For the CDR3, the DNA is TGTGCCAGAAGCCGGGGGTTTTGGCATCAGCCCCAGCATTTT. Translated, it gives CARSRGFWHQPQHF.

The chain employs TRBV5-5 and TRBJ1-5, with 8 bases lining up with TRBD1. The CDR3 spans 16 residues. The ends lost 0 bases at V and 1 base at J; junction bases unmatched: 3. Looked up from germline, CDR1 is SGHKS and CDR2 is YYEKEE (reference sequence). The CDR3 DNA is TGTGCCAGCAGCTTGGGGACAGGGAGGAGCAATCAGCCCCAGCATTTT. Translated: CASSLGTGRSNQPQHF.

This chain's CDR3 is CASSSPGQAPTDTQYF. The CDR3 DNA sequence: TGTGCCAGCAGCTCGCCGGGACAGGCACCCACAGATACGCAGTATTTT. The V and J genes are TRBV5-6 and TRBJ2-3, with 8 bases lining up with TRBD1. CDR3 size: 16 residues. V dropped 3 bases and J dropped 2; count of bases not matched to a gene: 8. Germline-derived CDR1 and CDR2 are SGHDT and YYEEEE.

The rearrangement joins TRBV5-6 to TRBJ2-7, with D perhaps matching TRBD2 (6 bases). V was shortened by 4 bases and J by 0 bases, with 11 bases between the two germline ends. In germline, CDR1 is SGHDT, CDR2 YYEEEE. The CDR3 has 14 amino acids. CDR3 coding DNA: TGTGCCAGCAGCGTCCCTAGCGACTCCTACGAGCAGTACTTC. Translation: CASSVPSDSYEQYF.

This clone has a handful of counts. The chain is built from TRBV5-1 and TRBJ2-2; D unclear. The CDR3 totals 16 residues. From germline, CDR1 is SGHRS and CDR2 YFSETQ. Trimming stripped 1 base from V and 2 bases from J, with 12 bases between. The DNA for the CDR3 is TGCGCCAGCAGCTTGAGTGGTGACACCAACACCGGGGAGCTGTTTTTT. Encoded protein: CASSLSGDTNTGELFF. Looking up the rest from reference TRBV5-1 and TRBJ2-2 gives the full variable domain: KAGVTQTPRYLIKTRGQQVTLSCSPISGHRSVSWYQQTPGQGLQFLFEYFSETQRNKGNFPGRFSGRQFSNSRSEMNVSTLELGDSALYLCASSLSGDTNTGELFFGEGSRLTVL.

The chain has TRBV29-1 and TRBJ2-3; D might be TRBD2 (5 bases). V gave up 6 bases and J gave up 2 bases, with 18 bases separating them. This CDR3 spans 15 amino acids. Germline lookup yields CDR1 SQVTM and CDR2 ANQGSEA. This CDR3 is CSVPEERILTDTQYF. The CDR3 DNA reads as TGCAGCGTGCCCGAGGAGCGGATACTCACAGATACGCAGTATTTT.

This clone was observed at least ten times. The gene calls are TRBV11-2 and TRBJ2-1; the D gene is possibly TRBD2 (5 bases). Trimming removed 5 bases from V and 0 bases from J, with 11 bases in between. In germline, CDR1 is SGHAT, CDR2 FQNNGV. This CDR3 contains 15 residues. CDR3 loop: CASSVREGSYNEQFF. The CDR3 DNA reads as TGTGCCAGCAGCGTACGCGAGGGCTCCTACAATGAGCAGTTCTTC.

The chain combines TRBV28 with TRBJ2-7; the match to TRBD2 covers 9 bases. The CDR3 totals 17 residues. The trim removed 8 bases at V and 3 bases at J, leaving 17 bases unmatched. Germline CDR1 MDHEN, CDR2 SYDVKM. The CDR3 sequence is CASLSSGRNSGIYEQYF. The CDR3 nucleotides read TGTGCCAGCCTTAGTAGCGGGAGAAACTCAGGTATCTACGAGCAGTACTTC.